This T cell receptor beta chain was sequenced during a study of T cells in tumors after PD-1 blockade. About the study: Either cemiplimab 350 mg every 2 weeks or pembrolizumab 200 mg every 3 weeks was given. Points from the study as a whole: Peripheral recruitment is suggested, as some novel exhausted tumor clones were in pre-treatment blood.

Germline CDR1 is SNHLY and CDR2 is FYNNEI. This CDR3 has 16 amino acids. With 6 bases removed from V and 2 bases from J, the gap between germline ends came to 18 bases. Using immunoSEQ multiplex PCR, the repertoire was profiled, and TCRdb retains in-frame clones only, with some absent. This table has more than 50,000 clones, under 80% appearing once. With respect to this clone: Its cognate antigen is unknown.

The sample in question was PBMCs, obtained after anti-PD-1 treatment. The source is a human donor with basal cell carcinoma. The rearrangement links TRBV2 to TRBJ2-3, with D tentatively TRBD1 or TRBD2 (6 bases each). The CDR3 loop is CASSRTGAEYTDTQYF. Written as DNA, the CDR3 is TGTGCCAGCAGCAGGACGGGGGCGGAATACACAGATACGCAGTATTTT.